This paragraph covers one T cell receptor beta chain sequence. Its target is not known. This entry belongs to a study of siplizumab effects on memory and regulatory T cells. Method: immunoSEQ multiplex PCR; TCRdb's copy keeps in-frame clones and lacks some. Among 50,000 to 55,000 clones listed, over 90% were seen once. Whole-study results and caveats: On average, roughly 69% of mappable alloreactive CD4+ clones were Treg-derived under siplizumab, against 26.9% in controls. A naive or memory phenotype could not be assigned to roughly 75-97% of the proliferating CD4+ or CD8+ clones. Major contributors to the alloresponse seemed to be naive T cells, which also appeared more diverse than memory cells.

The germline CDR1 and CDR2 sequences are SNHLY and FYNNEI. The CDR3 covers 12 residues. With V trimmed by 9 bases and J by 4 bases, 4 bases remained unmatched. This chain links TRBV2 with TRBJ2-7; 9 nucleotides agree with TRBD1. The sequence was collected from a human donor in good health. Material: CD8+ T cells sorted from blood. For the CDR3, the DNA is TGTGCCAGTACAGGGGGCTTGTACGAGCAGTACTTC. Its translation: CASTGGLYEQYF.